This entry features one T cell receptor beta chain sequence. Random hexamers were used to reverse transcribe the RNA input (about 0.5 to 1 ug). TCRdb called the immunoSEQ multiplex PCR reads again in MiXCR, with one record for every CDR3 protein. In the table there are 70,000 to 100,000 distinct CDR3 sequences, about 96% of which are singletons. The ends lost 5 bases at V and 4 bases at J; junction bases unmatched: 8. The CDR3 has 14 amino acids. Germline loops: CDR1 SQVTM, CDR2 ANQGSEA. The data are from a study of CD8 T cells in Susac syndrome. The V call is TRBV29-1, the J call TRBJ1-1, with 9 bases lining up with TRBD1. Sequencing was done on a sample of CD8+ T cells from PBMCs. This TCR derives from a human donor with Susac syndrome. In DNA form, the CDR3 reads TGCAGCGTTTTACCGGGACAGGGTATCACTGAAGCTTTCTTT. This gives the protein CSVLPGQGITEAFF.